This T cell receptor beta chain was found in a study of control samples from healthy donors and cancer patients. The assay was immunoSEQ multiplex PCR, and TCRdb's table has in-frame clones only and misses some. Of around 150,000 clones listed, about 87% are singletons. Trimming took 6 bases from V and 1 from J, leaving 9 bases between them. CDR1 is ENHRY, CDR2 SYGVKD, per germline. The CDR3 totals 13 residues. The chain combines TRBV10-3 with TRBJ1-1; the D gene is possibly TRBD1 (5 bases). The source is a man aged 30 to 39 in good health. The source material was blood. The CDR3 spells CAISPGGNTEAFF. The CDR3 DNA sequence: TGTGCCATCAGCCCGGGGGGGAACACTGAAGCTTTCTTT.